This T cell receptor (beta chain) was observed in a study of cytomegalovirus exposure and HLA in healthy donors. The study, taken as a whole, reports: Several top significant clusters appeared, in a later analysis, to be linked to common viral pathogens. For presence/absence analyses, sequencing depth was assumed to be roughly uniform across donors.

This CDR3 region has 20 residues. In regard to this clone: Its antigen is unknown.

13 Jbeta primers and 60 Vbeta primers were used for the PCR. Profiling relied on immunoSEQ multiplex PCR, and the TCRdb table lists in-frame clones only, not all of them. The sample holds over 150,000 clones, about two thirds seen once. The chain is built from TRBV12-1 and TRBJ2-1; the table names TRBD2, a call not compared with the DNA. TRBV12-1 is noted as a pseudogene. Sequenced sample: PBMCs. The clonotype originates from a woman in her 30s in good health and CMV-seronegative. The CDR3: CASSFVQLAGLILPYNEQFF. In nucleotides, the CDR3 is TGTGCCAGCAGCTTTGTTCAGTTAGCGGGGCTCATCCTACCTTACAATGAGCAGTTCTTC.